This note documents a single T cell receptor (beta chain) sequence. Only in-frame clones appear in the TCRdb table, and some are missing; sequencing was by immunoSEQ multiplex PCR. The sample has 250,000 to 300,000 clones, 88% seen once. Germline CDR1 is SGHRS and CDR2 is YFSETQ. V trimming: 4 bases; J trimming: 6 bases; junction bases outside the gene matches: 5. The CDR3 sequence is 15 residues long. The data originate from a study of blood T cell repertoires in COVID-19. The chain links TRBV5-1 to TRBJ2-3, with 13 bases fitting TRBD2. This clonotype originated in a young woman with acute or convalescent COVID-19. The sample consisted of peripheral blood. CDR3 residues: CASSRGLAGLDTQYF. The DNA for the CDR3 is TGCGCCAGCAGCCGGGGACTAGCGGGATTGGATACGCAGTATTTT.